A single sample gave rise to the 20 T cell receptor beta chains below, sequenced in a study of blood T cell repertoires in COVID-19. Only in-frame clones appear in the TCRdb table, and some are missing; sequencing was by immunoSEQ multiplex PCR. Among 150,000 or so clones listed, over 70% were seen once. The sequencing sample was made of PBMCs or T cells enriched from blood (not recorded which). Every receptor here comes from a man aged 45 to 65 who had recovered from COVID-19.

The V call is TRBV10-2, the J call TRBJ1-6, with a possible D match to TRBD1 (5 bases). V was clipped by 3 bases and J by 7 bases, with 7 bases between them. Looked up from germline, CDR1 is WSHSY and CDR2 is SAAADI. The CDR3 has 13 amino acids. This chain's CDR3 is CASSEGVNSPLHF. CDR3 DNA: TGCGCCAGCAGTGAAGGGGTCAATTCACCCCTCCACTTT.

This chain uses TRBV13 with TRBJ2-1, with TRBD1 as a possible D gene (5 bases). Germline V CDR1 and CDR2: PRHDT, FYEKMQ (reference sequence). The V end was cut by 0 bases, the J end by 6 bases, with 21 bases between. The CDR3 length is 18 residues. CDR3 sequence: CASSLGEVVDIQGNEQFF. DNA of the CDR3: TGTGCCAGCAGCTTAGGCGAGGTTGTGGACATCCAAGGCAATGAGCAGTTCTTC.

J is TRBJ2-7 and V is TRBV6-6, with a weak D call TRBD1 (5 bases). The CDR3 is made up of 14 amino acids. Trimming removed 4 bases at V and 1 base at J, with 11 bases between. Germline CDR1 is MNHNY and CDR2 is SVGAGI (reference sequence). In DNA, the CDR3 is TGTGCCAGCAGTTGGCAGGGCGATTCCTACGAGCAGTACTTC. Translating gives CASSWQGDSYEQYF.

CDR3 residues: CASSFELPPPGQGLFYGYTF. CDR3 DNA sequence: TGTGCCAGCAGCTTCGAACTACCACCACCTGGACAGGGACTTTTCTATGGCTACACCTTC. This chain uses TRBV11-3 with TRBJ1-2; 8 bases match TRBD1. Germline CDR1 and CDR2: SGHNT and YENEEA. The CDR3 length is 20 residues. V lost 3 bases to trimming and J lost 4 bases; unmatched junction nucleotides: 22.

The rearrangement uses TRBV18 and TRBJ1-5, with D tentatively TRBD1 (5 bases). The CDR3 runs 14 residues. Per germline, CDR1 KGHSH and CDR2 LQKENI. Deletions cut 1 base from V and 3 bases from J, with 7 bases between. CDR3 bases: TGTGCCAGCTCACCACAGGGGAACAATCAGCCCCAGCATTTT. Its translation: CASSPQGNNQPQHF.

This clone appeared a single time. In DNA form, the CDR3 reads TGTGCCAGCAGTGCCCTCCTGGGACTAGCGGGCACAGATACGCAGTATTTT. This translates into CASSALLGLAGTDTQYF. V gene TRBV2 combines with J gene TRBJ2-3; 11 nucleotides line up with TRBD2. The CDR3 is made up of 17 amino acids. CDR1 is SNHLY, CDR2 FYNNEI, per germline. V lost 4 bases and J lost 1; bases outside the gene matches: 7.

The chain joins TRBV5-4 to TRBJ1-3, with 9 positions matching TRBD1. There are 19 residues in the CDR3. Germline loops: CDR1 SGHNT, CDR2 YYREEE (reference sequence). The J segment lost 3 bases and the V segment lost 4 bases, leaving 17 bases of the junction unmatched. CDR3 region: CASSKPGTGKGIGGNTIYF. The CDR3 DNA reads TGTGCCAGCAGCAAGCCCGGGACAGGGAAGGGGATCGGTGGAAACACCATATATTTT.

The CDR3, as DNA: TGTGCCAGTAGCAGACAGGGGAGTTACAATCAGCCCCAGCATTTT. Its protein is CASSRQGSYNQPQHF. The chain has TRBV19 and TRBJ1-5; TRBD1 matches at 8 bases. The trim removed 6 bases at V and 3 bases at J, leaving 7 bases unmatched. The CDR3 sequence is 15 residues long. The germline V gene encodes CDR1 LNHDA and CDR2 SQIVND (reference sequence).

This clone was recorded only once. This rearrangement joins TRBV2 to TRBJ2-7; 8 nucleotides agree with TRBD2. The junction had 4 bases not matched to a gene; V was cut back by 7 bases and J by 2 bases. The CDR3 is 13 residues long. Looked up from germline, CDR1 is SNHLY and CDR2 is FYNNEI. CDR3 coding DNA: TGTGCCAGCACAGTAGCGGGGCCCTACGAGCAGTACTTC. Amino acids: CASTVAGPYEQYF.

The V call is TRBV10-2, the J call TRBJ1-6; possible D gene TRBD1, 5 bases. This CDR3 spans 14 amino acids. V was trimmed by 5 bases and J by 13 bases, leaving 18 bases between them. Germline V gene lookup returns CDR1 WSHSY and CDR2 SAAADI. The CDR3 DNA reads TGCGCCAGCAGTTACGGGACGGGAGGTATCCCCCTCCACTTT. Residues: CASSYGTGGIPLHF.

The V call is TRBV3-1 (or the pseudogene TRBV3-2), the J call TRBJ2-1, with D perhaps matching TRBD2 (6 bases). The CDR3 has 14 residues. Germline V gene data show CDR1 as LGHDT and CDR2 as YNNKEL (reference sequence). Trimming took 6 bases from V and 8 from J, leaving 17 bases between them. CDR3 DNA sequence: TGTGCCAGCAGTCCCATAGCGGCCCGCCATGAGCAGTTCTTC. Protein: CASSPIAARHEQFF.

This chain connects TRBV5-8 to TRBJ2-2; D may be TRBD1 (5 bases). CDR1 SGHTS and CDR2 YDEGEE come from the germline V gene. V lost 2 bases, J lost 1 base, and 9 bases lay in between. This CDR3 has 15 amino acids. The CDR3 DNA sequence: TGTGCCAGCAGCTTAGCCAGGGTGAACACCGGGGAGCTGTTTTTT. Amino acids: CASSLARVNTGELFF. Combining the CDR3 with reference TRBV5-8 and TRBJ2-2 gives the whole variable domain EAGVTQSPTHLIKTRGQQATLRCSPISGHTSVYWYQQALGLGLQFLLWYDEGEERNRGNFPPRFSGRQFPNYSSELNVNALELEDSALYLCASSLARVNTGELFFGEGSRLTVL.

The V call is TRBV3-1 (or the pseudogene TRBV3-2), the J call TRBJ1-2, with no clear D. CDR1 is LGHDT, CDR2 YNNKEL, per germline (reference sequence). Trimming left V 0 bases short and J 4 bases short, with 9 bases between. This CDR3 contains 14 residues. CDR3 bases: TGTGCCAGCAGCCAAGAAACGCACTTCTATGGCTACACCTTC. Translation: CASSQETHFYGYTF.

Only a few counts were recorded for this clone. This chain links TRBV28 with TRBJ2-7, with TRBD1 identical over 12 bases. With 5 bases clipped from V and 7 bases from J, the junction kept 9 bases outside the gene matches. The germline V gene encodes CDR1 MDHEN and CDR2 SYDVKM. CDR3 size: 15 residues. Written as DNA, the CDR3 is TGTGCCAGCAGTGAAACGGGACAGGGGGCGCGGGAGCAGTACTTC. This encodes CASSETGQGAREQYF.

This clone was detected many times. The J gene is TRBJ1-1, the V gene TRBV7-9; perhaps TRBD1 as D (5 bases). Germline V gene lookup returns CDR1 SEHNR and CDR2 FQNEAQ (reference sequence). The CDR3 covers 16 residues. Trimming cost V 5 bases and J 10 bases, with 26 bases left between them. CDR3 sequence reads: CASSGGVTAASSGAFF. CDR3 bases: TGTGCCAGCAGCGGGGGGGTTACGGCGGCATCAAGTGGAGCTTTCTTT.

The V call is TRBV6-5, the J call TRBJ1-3; tentatively, D is TRBD1 (5 bases). The CDR3 has 15 amino acids. Germline V gene lookup returns CDR1 MNHEY and CDR2 SVGAGI. The V end was cut by 5 bases, the J end by 1 base, with 12 bases between. DNA of the CDR3: TGTGCCAGCAGTAACGCAGGGATTTCTGGAAACACCATATATTTT. It translates to CASSNAGISGNTIYF.

The chain uses TRBV6-5 and TRBJ2-7, with 8 bases lining up with TRBD2. Trimming cost V 2 bases and J 7 bases; bases outside gene matches: 10. Germline V lookup: CDR1 MNHEY, CDR2 SVGAGI. The CDR3 extends over 15 amino acids. CDR3 protein: CASSYVSSGSGEQYF. The DNA for the CDR3 is TGTGCCAGCAGTTACGTATCCAGCGGGAGTGGGGAGCAGTACTTC.

The gene calls are TRBV19 and TRBJ1-3; D gene uncertain. V lost 4 bases and J 2 bases, leaving 15 bases between the germline ends. Germline lookup yields CDR1 LNHDA and CDR2 SQIVND (reference sequence). The length of the CDR3 is 16 residues. CDR3 amino acids: CASSRTFGLAGNTIYF. As DNA, the CDR3 is TGTGCCAGTAGTAGGACTTTTGGTTTGGCTGGAAACACCATATATTTT.

There are a few counts of this clone. The chain recombines TRBV18 with TRBJ1-1; 7 nucleotides line up with TRBD1. The CDR3 has 15 residues. V dropped 4 bases and J dropped 2; count of bases not matched to a gene: 7. Germline V gives CDR1 KGHSH, CDR2 LQKENI. The CDR3 sequence: CASSQVQGGNTEAFF. The CDR3 coding sequence is TGTGCCAGCTCACAAGTCCAGGGGGGTAACACTGAAGCTTTCTTT.

This chain joins TRBV10-3 and TRBJ1-6; 7 bases map to TRBD1. V lost 3 bases and J lost 11; bases outside the gene matches: 4. The CDR3 is made up of 13 amino acids. Germline assignment: CDR1 ENHRY and CDR2 SYGVKD. CDR3 region: CAISDDRVTPLHF. Here the CDR3 DNA reads TGTGCCATCAGTGATGACAGGGTTACACCCCTCCACTTT.